One sample yielded the 9 T cell receptor beta chains listed below, sequenced in a study of blood T cell repertoires in COVID-19. Only in-frame clones appear in the TCRdb table, and some are missing; sequencing was by immunoSEQ multiplex PCR. The data contain roughly 240,000 clones, about 83% of them singletons. The sample taken for sequencing was PBMCs or T cells enriched from blood (not recorded which). These receptors all stem from a woman between 40 and 55 years old who had been exposed to COVID-19.

V gene TRBV6-2 or TRBV6-3 combines with J gene TRBJ1-5, with 9 bases matching TRBD1. This CDR3 is 16 amino acids long. Germline V CDR1 and CDR2: MNHEY, SVGEGT. Trimming at V came to 3 bases and at J to 1 base, leaving 4 bases not matched to a gene. CDR3 region: CASSYSDRGSNQPQHF. The CDR3, as DNA: TGTGCCAGCAGTTATTCAGACAGGGGGAGCAATCAGCCCCAGCATTTT.

The J gene is TRBJ1-1, the V gene TRBV5-1; D might be TRBD1 (5 bases). The germline CDR1 and CDR2 sequences are SGHRS and YFSETQ. Trimming left V 2 bases short and J 1 base short, with 6 bases between. The CDR3 is made up of 13 amino acids. CDR3 sequence (DNA): TGCGCCAGCAGCTTCGACAGGAACACTGAAGCTTTCTTT. Amino acids: CASSFDRNTEAFF.

V usage is TRBV5-1 and J usage is TRBJ2-3; D gene ambiguous. CDR1 SGHRS and CDR2 YFSETQ come from the germline V gene. The CDR3 has 12 residues. The V and J ends lost 0 bases and 6 bases respectively, with 5 bases between them. The CDR3 is CASSLAGDTQYF. The CDR3 DNA reads as TGCGCCAGCAGCTTGGCCGGGGATACGCAGTATTTT.

This chain links TRBV4-1 with TRBJ2-3; D not resolved. Germline V lookup: CDR1 MGHRA, CDR2 YSYEKL. This CDR3 has 13 amino acids. V lost 10 bases and J 0 bases, leaving 11 bases between the germline ends. CDR3 coding DNA: TGCGCCAAAAAGTGGGCAAGCACAGATACGCAGTATTTT. Amino acid sequence: CAKKWASTDTQYF.

Turning to this clone: Within the sample, other DNA sequences also encode this same CDR3. This chain uses TRBV12-3 or TRBV12-4 with TRBJ2-5; 8 nucleotides line up with TRBD1. The length of the CDR3 is 13 residues. The V segment lost 6 bases and the J segment 2 bases; nucleotides outside the gene matches: 2. The CDR3 sequence: CASRGQGQETQYF. CDR3 nucleotides: TGTGCCAGCAGAGGACAGGGTCAAGAGACCCAGTACTTC.

The V and J genes are TRBV7-9 and TRBJ1-5; no firm D call. Germline-derived CDR1 and CDR2 are SEHNR and FQNEAQ (reference sequence). The CDR3 contains 12 residues. V lost 5 bases and J 4 bases, leaving 6 bases between the germline ends. The CDR3: CASSPANQPQHF. CDR3 bases: TGTGCCAGCAGCCCAGCGAATCAGCCCCAGCATTTT.

This clone appeared a single time. This chain's CDR3 is CASNPPIRGNSGNTIYF. CDR3 nucleotide sequence: TGTGCCAGCAACCCCCCAATCAGGGGCAACTCTGGAAACACCATATATTTT. The chain couples TRBV21-1 to TRBJ1-3; no DNA check was done on the table's D call, TRBD1. TRBV21-1 is annotated as a pseudogene. The CDR3 extends over 17 amino acids.

This rearrangement joins TRBV2 to TRBJ1-6; 7 nucleotides match TRBD1. The CDR3 spans 12 residues. Losses at the gene ends were 6 bases for V and 12 bases for J; bases not matched to a gene: 5. Per the germline V gene, CDR1 is SNHLY and CDR2 is FYNNEI. In DNA form, the CDR3 reads TGTGCCAGCAGGAGGGGGACAGAACCCCTCCACTTT. Translating it yields CASRRGTEPLHF.

On this clone: This sample includes further DNA sequences coding for the same CDR3. The V call is TRBV7-9, the J call TRBJ1-1, with unresolved D. Trimming left V 2 bases short and J 1 base short, with 5 bases between. This CDR3 is built from 13 residues. The germline gives CDR1 SEHNR, CDR2 FQNEAQ (reference sequence). In DNA, the CDR3 is TGTGCCAGCAGCTTACAGGCGAACACTGAAGCTTTCTTT. Protein: CASSLQANTEAFF.